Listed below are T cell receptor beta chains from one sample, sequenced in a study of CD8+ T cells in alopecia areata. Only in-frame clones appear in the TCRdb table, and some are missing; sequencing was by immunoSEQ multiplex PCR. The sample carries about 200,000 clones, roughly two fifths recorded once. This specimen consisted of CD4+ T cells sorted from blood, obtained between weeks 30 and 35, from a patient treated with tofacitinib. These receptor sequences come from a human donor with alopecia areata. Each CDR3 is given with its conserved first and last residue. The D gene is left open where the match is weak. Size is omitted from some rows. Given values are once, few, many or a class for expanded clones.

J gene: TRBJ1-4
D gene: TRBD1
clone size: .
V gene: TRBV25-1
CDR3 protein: CASVSGTGVEKLFF
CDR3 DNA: TGTGCCAGCGTCTCAGGGACAGGGGTAGAAAAACTGTTTTTT

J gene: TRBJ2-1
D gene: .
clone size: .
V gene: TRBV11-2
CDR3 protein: CASSLADEQFF
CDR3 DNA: TGTGCCAGCAGCTTAGCGGATGAGCAGTTCTTC

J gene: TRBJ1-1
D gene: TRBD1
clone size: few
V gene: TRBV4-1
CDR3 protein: CASSPFPGQGERPNTEAFF
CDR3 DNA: TGCGCCAGCAGCCCCTTCCCGGGACAGGGGGAGAGACCGAACACTGAAGCTTTCTTT

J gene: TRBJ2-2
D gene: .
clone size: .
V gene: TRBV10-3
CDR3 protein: CAISESMGSSANTGELFF
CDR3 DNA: TGTGCCATCAGTGAGTCTATGGGAAGTAGTGCGAACACCGGGGAGCTGTTTTTT

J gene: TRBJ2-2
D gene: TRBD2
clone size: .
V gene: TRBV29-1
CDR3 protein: CSVCRTSACGELFF
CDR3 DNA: TGCAGCGTATGTAGGACTAGCGCCTGCGGGGAGCTGTTTTTT

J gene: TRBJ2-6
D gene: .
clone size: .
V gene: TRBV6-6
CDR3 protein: CASKGADSGANVLTF
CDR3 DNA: TGTGCCAGCAAGGGAGCCGACTCTGGGGCCAACGTCCTGACTTTC

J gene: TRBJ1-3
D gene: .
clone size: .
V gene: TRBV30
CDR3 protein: CACTSPLQSSGNTIYF
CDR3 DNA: TGTGCCTGCACCTCCCCCCTACAGAGCTCTGGAAACACCATATATTTT

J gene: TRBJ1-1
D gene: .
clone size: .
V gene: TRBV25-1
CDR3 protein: CASSEWAGLNTEAFF
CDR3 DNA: TGTGCCAGCAGTGAATGGGCAGGGCTGAACACTGAAGCTTTCTTT

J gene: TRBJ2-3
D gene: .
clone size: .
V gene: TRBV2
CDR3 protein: CASKGRGRTDTQYF
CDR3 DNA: TGTGCCAGCAAAGGTCGGGGTCGCACAGATACGCAGTATTTT

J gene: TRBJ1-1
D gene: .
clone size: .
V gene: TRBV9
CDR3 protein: CASSLRGSTEAFF
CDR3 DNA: TGTGCCAGCAGCCTTAGAGGGAGCACTGAAGCTTTCTTT

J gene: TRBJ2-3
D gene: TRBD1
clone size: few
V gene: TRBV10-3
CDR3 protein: CAISEGGRGPDTQYF
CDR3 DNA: TGTGCCATCAGTGAGGGGGGCAGGGGGCCTGATACGCAGTATTTT

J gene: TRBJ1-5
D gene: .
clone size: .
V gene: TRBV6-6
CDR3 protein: CASSEQPQHF
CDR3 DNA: TGTGCCAGCAGTGAACAGCCCCAGCATTTT

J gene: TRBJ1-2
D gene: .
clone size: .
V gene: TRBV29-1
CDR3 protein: CSVGPRQADYGYTF
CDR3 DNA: TGCAGCGTTGGCCCCCGTCAGGCGGACTATGGCTACACCTTC

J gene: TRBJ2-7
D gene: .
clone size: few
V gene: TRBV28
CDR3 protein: CASSLPLGEQYF
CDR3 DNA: TGTGCCAGCAGTTTACCCCTCGGCGAGCAGTACTTC

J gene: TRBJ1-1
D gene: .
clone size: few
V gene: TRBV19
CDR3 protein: CASSQGIEAFF
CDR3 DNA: TGTGCCAGTAGCCAAGGCATTGAAGCTTTCTTT

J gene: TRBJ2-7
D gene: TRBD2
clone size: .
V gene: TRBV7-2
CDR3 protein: CASSLVVAGGAWEQYF
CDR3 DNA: TGTGCCAGCAGCTTAGTGGTTGCCGGGGGGGCCTGGGAGCAGTACTTC

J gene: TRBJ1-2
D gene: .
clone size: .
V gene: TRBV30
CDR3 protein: CAWSPPGGSYGYTF
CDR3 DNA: TGTGCCTGGAGTCCTCCTGGGGGAAGCTATGGCTACACCTTC

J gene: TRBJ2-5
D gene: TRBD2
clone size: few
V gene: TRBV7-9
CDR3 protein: CASSPGTSGSGQETQYF
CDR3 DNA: TGTGCCAGCAGCCCGGGGACTAGCGGGAGTGGGCAAGAGACCCAGTACTTC

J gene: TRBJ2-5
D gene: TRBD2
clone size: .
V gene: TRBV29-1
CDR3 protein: CSVRFLAGVGETQYF
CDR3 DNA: TGCAGCGTTCGGTTCCTAGCGGGCGTGGGGGAGACCCAGTACTTC

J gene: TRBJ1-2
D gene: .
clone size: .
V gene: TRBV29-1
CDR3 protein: CSAQDEALFYGYTF
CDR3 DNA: TGCAGCGCCCAGGACGAGGCCCTCTTCTATGGCTACACCTTC